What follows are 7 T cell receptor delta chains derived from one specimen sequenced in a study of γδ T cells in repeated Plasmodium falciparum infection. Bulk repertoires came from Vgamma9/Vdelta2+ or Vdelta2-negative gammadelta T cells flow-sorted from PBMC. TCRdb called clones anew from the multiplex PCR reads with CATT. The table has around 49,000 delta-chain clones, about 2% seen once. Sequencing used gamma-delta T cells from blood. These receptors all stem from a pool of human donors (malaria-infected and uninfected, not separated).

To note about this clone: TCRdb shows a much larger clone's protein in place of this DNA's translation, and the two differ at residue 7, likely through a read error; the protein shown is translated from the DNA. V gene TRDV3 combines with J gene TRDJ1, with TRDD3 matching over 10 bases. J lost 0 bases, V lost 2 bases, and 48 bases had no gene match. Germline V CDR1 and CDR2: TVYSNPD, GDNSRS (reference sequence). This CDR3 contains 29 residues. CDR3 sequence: CAFFIGGIPRILGWGISSSGWGYTDKLIF. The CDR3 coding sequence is TGTGCCTTTTTTATTGGAGGGATCCCGAGGATTTTGGGCTGGGGGATATCTAGCTCGGGCTGGGGCTACACCGATAAACTCATCTTT. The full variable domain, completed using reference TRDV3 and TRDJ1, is CDKVTQSSPDQTVASGSEVVLLCTYDTVYSNPDLFWYRIRPDYSFQFVFYGDNSRSEGADFTQGRFSVKHILTQKAFHLVISPVRTEDSATYYCAFFIGGIPRILGWGISSSGWGYTDKLIFGKGTRVTVEP.

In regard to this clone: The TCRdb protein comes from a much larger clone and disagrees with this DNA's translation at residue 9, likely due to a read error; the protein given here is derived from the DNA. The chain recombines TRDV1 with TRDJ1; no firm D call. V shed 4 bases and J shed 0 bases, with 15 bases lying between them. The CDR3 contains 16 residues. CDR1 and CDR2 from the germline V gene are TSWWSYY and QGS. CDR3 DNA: TGTGCTCTTGGGGCTACCTCCCCCTGGTACACCGATAAACTCATCTTT. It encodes CALGATSPWYTDKLIF.

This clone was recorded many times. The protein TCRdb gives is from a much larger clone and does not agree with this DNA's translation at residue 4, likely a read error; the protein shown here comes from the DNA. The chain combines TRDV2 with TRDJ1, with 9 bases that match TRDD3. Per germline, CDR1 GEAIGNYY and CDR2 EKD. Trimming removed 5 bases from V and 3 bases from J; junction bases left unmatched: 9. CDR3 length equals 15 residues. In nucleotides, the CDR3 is TGTGCCTGTGGCATGTTGGGGGGGATACCCGATAAACTCATCTTT. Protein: CACGMLGGIPDKLIF.

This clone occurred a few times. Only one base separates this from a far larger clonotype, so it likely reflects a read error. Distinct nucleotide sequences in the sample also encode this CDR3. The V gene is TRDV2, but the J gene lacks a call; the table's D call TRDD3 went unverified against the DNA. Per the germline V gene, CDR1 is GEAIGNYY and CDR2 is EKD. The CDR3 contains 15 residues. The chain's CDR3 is CACDPLGDTTDKLIF. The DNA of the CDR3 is TGTGCCTGTGACCCTCTGGGGGACACCACCGATAAACTCATTTTT.

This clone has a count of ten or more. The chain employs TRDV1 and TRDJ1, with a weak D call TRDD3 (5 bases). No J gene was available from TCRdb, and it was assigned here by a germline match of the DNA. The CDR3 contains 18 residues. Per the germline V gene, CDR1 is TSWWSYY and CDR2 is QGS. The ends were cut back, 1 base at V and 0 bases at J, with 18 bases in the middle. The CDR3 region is CALGEPPWEGVYTDKLIF. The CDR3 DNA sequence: TGTGCTCTTGGGGAACCCCCCTGGGAGGGGGTGTACACCGATAAACTCATCTTT.

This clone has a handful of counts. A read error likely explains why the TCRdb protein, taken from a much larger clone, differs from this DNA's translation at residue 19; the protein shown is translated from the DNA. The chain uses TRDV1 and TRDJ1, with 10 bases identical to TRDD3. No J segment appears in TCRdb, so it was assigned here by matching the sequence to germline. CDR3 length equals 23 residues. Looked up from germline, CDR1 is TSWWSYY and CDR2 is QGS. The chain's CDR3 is CALGAPYEFLLWGIGAYTEKLIF. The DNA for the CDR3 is TGTGCTCTTGGGGCACCCTATGAATTCCTACTCTGGGGGATAGGAGCTTACACCGAGAAACTCATCTTT.

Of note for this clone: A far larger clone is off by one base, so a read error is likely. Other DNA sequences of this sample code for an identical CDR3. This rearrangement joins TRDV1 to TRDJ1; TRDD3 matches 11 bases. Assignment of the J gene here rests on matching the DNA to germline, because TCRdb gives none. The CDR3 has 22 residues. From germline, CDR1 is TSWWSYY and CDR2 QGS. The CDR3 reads CALGAKWPLTYWGIWRPDKLIF. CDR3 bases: TGCGCTCTTGGGGCAAAATGGCCTTTGACATACTGGGGGATATGGAGACCCGATAAACTCATCTTT.